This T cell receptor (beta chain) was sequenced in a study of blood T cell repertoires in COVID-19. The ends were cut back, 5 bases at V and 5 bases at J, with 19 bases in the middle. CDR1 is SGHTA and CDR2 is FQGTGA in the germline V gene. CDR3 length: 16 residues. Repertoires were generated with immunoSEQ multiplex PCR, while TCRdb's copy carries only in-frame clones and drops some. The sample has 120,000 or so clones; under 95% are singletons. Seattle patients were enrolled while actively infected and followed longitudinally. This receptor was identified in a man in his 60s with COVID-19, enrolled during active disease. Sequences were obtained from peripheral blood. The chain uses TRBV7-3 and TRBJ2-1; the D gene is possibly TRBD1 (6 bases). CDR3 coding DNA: TGTGCCAGCAGCCCGGTAGGGGGAAGGCGGAACAATGAGCAGTTCTTC. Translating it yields CASSPVGGRRNNEQFF.